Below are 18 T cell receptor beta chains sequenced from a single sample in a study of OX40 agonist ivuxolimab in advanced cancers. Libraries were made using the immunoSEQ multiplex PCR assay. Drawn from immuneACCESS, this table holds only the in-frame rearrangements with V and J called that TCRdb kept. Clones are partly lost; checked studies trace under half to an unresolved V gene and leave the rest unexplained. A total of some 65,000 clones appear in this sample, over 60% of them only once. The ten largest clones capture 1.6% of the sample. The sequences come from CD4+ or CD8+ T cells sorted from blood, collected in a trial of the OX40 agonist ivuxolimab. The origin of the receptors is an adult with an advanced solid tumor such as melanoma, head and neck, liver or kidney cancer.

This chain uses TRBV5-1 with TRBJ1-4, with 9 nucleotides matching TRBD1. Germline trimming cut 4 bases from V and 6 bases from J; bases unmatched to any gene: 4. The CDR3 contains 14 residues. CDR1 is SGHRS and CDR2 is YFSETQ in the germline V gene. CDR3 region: CASSRTGDDEKLFF. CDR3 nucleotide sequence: TGCGCCAGCAGCCGGACAGGGGATGATGAAAAACTGTTTTTT.

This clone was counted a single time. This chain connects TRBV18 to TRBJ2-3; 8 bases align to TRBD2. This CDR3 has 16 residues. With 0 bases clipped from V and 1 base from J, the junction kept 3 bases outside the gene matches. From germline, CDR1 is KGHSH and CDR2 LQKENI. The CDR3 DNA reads TGTGCCAGCTCACCACCTGGGCGGGGGGGCACAGATACGCAGTATTTT. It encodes CASSPPGRGGTDTQYF.

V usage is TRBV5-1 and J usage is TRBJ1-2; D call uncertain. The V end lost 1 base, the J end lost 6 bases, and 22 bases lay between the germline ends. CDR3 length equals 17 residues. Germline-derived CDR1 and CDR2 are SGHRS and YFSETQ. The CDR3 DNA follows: TGCGCCAGCAGCTTGTCGGACCCTGTTGCGGAAAGACATGGCTACACCTTC. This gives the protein CASSLSDPVAERHGYTF.

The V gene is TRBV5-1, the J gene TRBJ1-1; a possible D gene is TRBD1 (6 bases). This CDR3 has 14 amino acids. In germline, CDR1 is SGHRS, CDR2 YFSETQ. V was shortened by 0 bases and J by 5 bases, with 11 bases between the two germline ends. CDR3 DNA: TGCGCCAGCAGCTTGGCAGAAGGGGGAACTGAAGCTTTCTTT. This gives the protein CASSLAEGGTEAFF.

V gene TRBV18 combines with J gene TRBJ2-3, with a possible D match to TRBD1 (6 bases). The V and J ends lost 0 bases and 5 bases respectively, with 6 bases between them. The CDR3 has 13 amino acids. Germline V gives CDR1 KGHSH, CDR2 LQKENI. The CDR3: CASSPPQGDTQYF. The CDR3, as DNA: TGTGCCAGCTCACCACCACAGGGAGATACGCAGTATTTT.

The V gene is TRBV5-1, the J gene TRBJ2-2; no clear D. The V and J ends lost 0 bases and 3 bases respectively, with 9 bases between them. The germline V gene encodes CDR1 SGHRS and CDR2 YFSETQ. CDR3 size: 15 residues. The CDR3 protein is CASSLGQVHTGELFF. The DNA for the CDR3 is TGCGCCAGCAGCTTGGGTCAGGTCCACACCGGGGAGCTGTTTTTT.

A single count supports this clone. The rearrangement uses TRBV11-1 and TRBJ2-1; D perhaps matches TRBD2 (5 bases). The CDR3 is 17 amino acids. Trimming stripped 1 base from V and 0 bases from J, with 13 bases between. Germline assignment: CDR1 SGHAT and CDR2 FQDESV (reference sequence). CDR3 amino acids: CASSLGHMEVSYNEQFF. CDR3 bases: TGTGCCAGCAGCTTAGGGCATATGGAGGTCTCCTACAATGAGCAGTTCTTC.

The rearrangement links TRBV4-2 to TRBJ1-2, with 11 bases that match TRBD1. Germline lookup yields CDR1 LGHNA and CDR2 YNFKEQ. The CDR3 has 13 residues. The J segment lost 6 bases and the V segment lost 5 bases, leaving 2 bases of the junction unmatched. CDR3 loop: CASSLGQGDGYTF. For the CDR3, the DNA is TGTGCCAGCAGCTTGGGACAGGGGGATGGCTACACCTTC.

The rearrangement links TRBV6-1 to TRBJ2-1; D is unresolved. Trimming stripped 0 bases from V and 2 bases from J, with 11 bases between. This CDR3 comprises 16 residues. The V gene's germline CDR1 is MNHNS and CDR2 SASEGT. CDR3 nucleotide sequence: TGTGCCAGCAGTGAAGCGCGTTTCGGTACCTACAATGAGCAGTTCTTC. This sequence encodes CASSEARFGTYNEQFF.

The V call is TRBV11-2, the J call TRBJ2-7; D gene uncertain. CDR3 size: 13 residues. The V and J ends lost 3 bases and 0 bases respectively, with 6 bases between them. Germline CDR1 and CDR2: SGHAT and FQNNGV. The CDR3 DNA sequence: TGTGCCAGCAGCTTTGTGAACTCCTACGAGCAGTACTTC. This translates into CASSFVNSYEQYF.

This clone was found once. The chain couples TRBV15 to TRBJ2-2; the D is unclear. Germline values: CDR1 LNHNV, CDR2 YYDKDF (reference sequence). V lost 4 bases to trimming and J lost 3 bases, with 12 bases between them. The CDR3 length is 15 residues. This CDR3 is CATSKGLADTGELFF. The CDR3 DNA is TGTGCCACCAGCAAAGGCCTCGCGGACACCGGGGAGCTGTTTTTT.

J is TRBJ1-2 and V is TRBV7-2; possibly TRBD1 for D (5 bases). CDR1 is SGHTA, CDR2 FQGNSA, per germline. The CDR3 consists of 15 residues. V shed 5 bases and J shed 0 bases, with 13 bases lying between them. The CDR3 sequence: CASSVQGVPNYGYTF. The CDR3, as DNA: TGTGCCAGCAGCGTACAAGGGGTCCCTAACTATGGCTACACCTTC.

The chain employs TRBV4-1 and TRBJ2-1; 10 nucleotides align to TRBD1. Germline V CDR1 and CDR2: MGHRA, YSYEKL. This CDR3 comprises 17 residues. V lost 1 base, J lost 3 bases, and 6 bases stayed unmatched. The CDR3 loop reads CASSQVLGTGDYNEQFF. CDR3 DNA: TGCGCCAGCAGCCAAGTCCTCGGGACAGGGGACTACAATGAGCAGTTCTTC.

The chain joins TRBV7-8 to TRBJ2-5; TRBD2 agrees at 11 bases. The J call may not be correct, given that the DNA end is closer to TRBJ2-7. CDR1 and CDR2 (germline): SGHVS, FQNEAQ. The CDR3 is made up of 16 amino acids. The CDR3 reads CASSRDSSGGIYEQYF. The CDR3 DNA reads TGTGCCAGCAGCCGAGATTCTAGCGGGGGGATCTACGAGCAGTACTTC.

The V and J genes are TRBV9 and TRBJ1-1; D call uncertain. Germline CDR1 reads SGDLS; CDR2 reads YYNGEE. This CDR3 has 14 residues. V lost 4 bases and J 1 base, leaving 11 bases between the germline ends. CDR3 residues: CASSTREGNTEAFF. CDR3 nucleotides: TGTGCCAGCAGCACCCGGGAAGGGAACACTGAAGCTTTCTTT.

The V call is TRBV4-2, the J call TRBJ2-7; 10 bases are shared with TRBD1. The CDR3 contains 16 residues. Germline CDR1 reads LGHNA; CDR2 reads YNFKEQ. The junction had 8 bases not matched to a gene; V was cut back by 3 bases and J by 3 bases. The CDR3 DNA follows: TGTGCCAGCAGCCAGGGACAGGGGCAAATTTACTACGAGCAGTACTTC. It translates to CASSQGQGQIYYEQYF.

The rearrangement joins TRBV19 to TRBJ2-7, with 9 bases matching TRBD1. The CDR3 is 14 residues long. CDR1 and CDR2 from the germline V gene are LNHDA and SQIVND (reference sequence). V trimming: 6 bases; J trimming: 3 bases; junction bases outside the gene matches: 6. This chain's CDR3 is CASSRTGEGYEQYF. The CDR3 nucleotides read TGTGCCAGTAGCCGGACAGGGGAAGGCTACGAGCAGTACTTC.

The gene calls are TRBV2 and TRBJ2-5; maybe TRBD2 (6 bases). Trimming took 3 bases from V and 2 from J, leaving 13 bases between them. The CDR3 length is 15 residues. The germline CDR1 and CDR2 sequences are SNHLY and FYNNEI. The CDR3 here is CASSEGGAPQETQYF. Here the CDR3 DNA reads TGTGCCAGCAGTGAGGGGGGAGCTCCTCAAGAGACCCAGTACTTC.